This T cell receptor beta chain is from a study of tumor and adjacent non-tumor tissue in lung cancer. The overall study: Each sample yielded about 4.17 million productive TCRbeta reads on average. Study observations and caveats: TCR diversity was significantly greater in tumor than normal lung tissue.

RNA was extracted from bulk tissue without any cell sorting. The normal lung tissue was taken more than 3 cm from the tumor edge. Three rounds of nested PCR, following a modified ARM-PCR protocol, produced the TCRbeta library. TCRdb itself ran the multiplex PCR reads through MiXCR, one entry per CDR3 protein. The repertoire holds about 77,000 distinct CDR3 sequences, over 60% seen once, with 40% in the top ten. Remarks on this clonotype: Antigen: not known.

The CDR3 runs 14 residues. The V gene's germline CDR1 is MNHNS and CDR2 SASEGT. V and J are TRBV6-1 and TRBJ2-1; TRBD1 aligns across 10 bases. Source material: distant non-tumor lung tissue. The origin of this receptor is a man aged 65-85 years with non-small cell lung cancer. CDR3 residues: CVTRAWDRGPGQFF. The CDR3 DNA reads as TGTGTCACCAGGGCCTGGGACAGGGGACCAGGGCAGTTCTTC.